The rows below give T cell receptor beta chains drawn from one sample of a study of identical twins. MiXCR, applied by TCRdb to the 5' RACE reads, yields one record per CDR3 protein. The sample shows 550,000 to 700,000 distinct CDR3 sequences, about 20% of them seen only once. The data also belong to a second study, concerning T cells expressing NK-cell markers.

Sequencing input: PBMCs. These receptor sequences come from a woman aged 18 to 35 in good health. CDR3s leave out the opening cysteine and the closing phenylalanine or tryptophan. For some rows the clone size is stated as once, few or many, or as a class when expanded; others skip it.

size: many; V: TRBV12-3/TRBV12-4; CDR3: ASSLDRGAYEQY
size: few; V: TRBV5-5; CDR3: ASGPTGGELF
size: few; V: TRBV20-1; CDR3: SARRDRNTEAF
size: NA; V: TRBV20-1; CDR3: SAPGGAYNEQF
size: NA; V: TRBV28; CDR3: ASSISTGVSYGYT
size: few; V: TRBV12-3/TRBV12-4; CDR3: ASSWVAGSTDTQY
size: NA; V: TRBV5-1; CDR3: ASSLEGSRDYT
size: many; V: TRBV10-1; CDR3: ASSPGTGFNSPLH
size: NA; V: TRBV20-1; CDR3: SARWVGSYEQY
size: NA; V: TRBV27; CDR3: ASSHDSGELF
size: NA; V: TRBV29-1; CDR3: SVLKPNYGYT
size: many; V: TRBV6-1; CDR3: ASENRDYYEQY
size: many; V: TRBV15; CDR3: ATSRDRNSLGYT
size: few; V: TRBV20-1; CDR3: SARARQGSLSEQY
size: few; V: TRBV20-1; CDR3: SARGLAGHHEQY
size: once; V: TRBV5-1; CDR3: ASSLHPEVGLEQF
size: NA; V: TRBV12-3/TRBV12-4; CDR3: ASSPGVAWGETQY
size: many; V: TRBV20-1; CDR3: SAALRPGQETQY
size: NA; V: TRBV29-1; CDR3: SVTGLAGRETQY
size: few; V: TRBV3-1; CDR3: ASSHNDRYEQY
size: few; V: TRBV3-1; CDR3: ASSRFLYEQY
size: few; V: TRBV20-1; CDR3: SVMIDYEQY
size: many; V: TRBV20-1; CDR3: SARETGGNQPQH